These T cell receptor beta chains were read from a single sample in a study of blood T cells in healthy people across ages. TCRdb reprocessed the 5' RACE reads with MiXCR, giving one entry per CDR3 protein. The profile shows 1.8 million or so distinct CDR3 sequences, more than 35% of them singletons. Source material: blood. These receptor sequences come from a human donor in good health. CDR3s include the opening cysteine and the closing phenylalanine or tryptophan. Each record gives: D gene, CDR3 length, V gene, clone size, J gene, CDR3 DNA, CDR3 protein. The D gene is left open where the match is weak. For some rows the clone size is stated as once, few or many, or as a class when expanded; others skip it.

TRBD2	18	TRBV10-3	NA	TRBJ2-5	TGTGCCATCAGTTCTAGGACTAGCGGGGGCACAACCGCGGAGACCCAGTACTTC	CAISSRTSGGTTAETQYF
NA	16	TRBV4-3	few	TRBJ1-2	TGCGCCAGCAGCCAAGAGTTAGCAGATGTTAACTATGGCTACACCTTC	CASSQELADVNYGYTF
TRBD1	14	TRBV29-1	few	TRBJ1-2	TGCAGCGTTGAGGGGCGGGACAGGCTCTATGGCTACACCTTC	CSVEGRDRLYGYTF
NA	15	TRBV2	NA	TRBJ2-4	TGTGCCAGCAGTGAAGCGCGGCCAGGTTCTGGGGAGCAGTACTTC	CASSEARPGSGEQYF
TRBD2	16	TRBV27	many	TRBJ2-5	TGTGCCAGCAGTTTATCAGGACTAGCGGGGGGGGAGACCCAGTACTTC	CASSLSGLAGGETQYF
NA	17	TRBV7-6	NA	TRBJ2-4	TGTGCCAGCAGCCAAAGGCCGGGAGAACTAGCCAAAAACATTCAGTACTTC	CASSQRPGELAKNIQYF
TRBD1	18	TRBV2	NA	TRBJ2-6	TGTGCCAGCAGGATACTGACGGGACAGGTCTCTGGGGCCAACGTCCTGACTTTC	CASRILTGQVSGANVLTF
NA	15	TRBV6-5	NA	TRBJ1-4	TGTGCCAGCAGCCTACTCAGGGGAAAAGGCGAAAAACTGTTTTTT	CASSLLRGKGEKLFF
NA	13	TRBV10-3	NA	TRBJ1-2	TGTGCCATCAGTGTGGACAGTGACTATGGCTACACCTTC	CAISVDSDYGYTF
NA	14	TRBV12-3/TRBV12-4	few	TRBJ1-6	TGTGCCAGCAGTCAAACCCAAATACACTCGCCCCTCCACTTT	CASSQTQIHSPLHF
NA	14	TRBV6-5	NA	TRBJ2-7	TGTGCCAGCAGACCCCGGGCCCCTGAGAGCGAGCAGTACTTC	CASRPRAPESEQYF
TRBD1	15	TRBV6-1	NA	TRBJ2-6	TGTGCCGCTAGGACAGGGGGCGCTGGGGCCAACGTCCTGACTTTC	CAARTGGAGANVLTF
NA	15	TRBV18	few	TRBJ2-1	TGTGCCAGCTCACCGTCGCACGAATCCTACAATGAGCAGTTCTTC	CASSPSHESYNEQFF
TRBD1	14	TRBV7-6	NA	TRBJ2-7	TGTGCCAGCAGCCTAGAATGGACAGGGGCCGAGCAGTACTTC	CASSLEWTGAEQYF
NA	13	TRBV20-1	few	TRBJ2-1	TGCAGTGCCCCTCAATTATCCTACAATGAGCAGTTCTTC	CSAPQLSYNEQFF
NA	15	TRBV7-3	NA	TRBJ1-1	TGTGCCAGCAGCTTAAGGGGGGACGGGAACACTGAAGCTTTCTTT	CASSLRGDGNTEAFF
NA	11	TRBV20-1	many	TRBJ2-1	TGCAGTGCCATCATTACGGATGAGCAGTTCTTC	CSAIITDEQFF
NA	16	TRBV6-4	NA	TRBJ1-1	TGTACCAGCAGTTTCCCTCGAGGGGTCGGGAACACTGAAGCTTTCTTT	CTSSFPRGVGNTEAFF
NA	15	TRBV2	NA	TRBJ2-1	TGTGCCAGCAGTGCGCTTGCAGGGCTCTACAATGAGCAGTTCTTC	CASSALAGLYNEQFF
NA	13	TRBV7-2	NA	TRBJ1-1	TGTGCCAGCAGCCCCGGGAGGAGGCTTTGGGCTTTCTTT	CASSPGRRLWAFF
NA	17	TRBV7-2	few	TRBJ2-5	TGTGCCAGCAGCTTAAGAGTCAGCACAGGGTCTGTAGAGACCCAGTACTTC	CASSLRVSTGSVETQYF
NA	12	TRBV7-9	NA	TRBJ2-7	TGTGCCAGCAGCTTCGACAGTGGCGAGCAGTACTTC	CASSFDSGEQYF
NA	15	TRBV24-1	NA	TRBJ2-7	TGTGCCACCAGTGACCCCCGGAGGGGTATCAACGAGCAGTACTTC	CATSDPRRGINEQYF
NA	15	TRBV7-8	NA	TRBJ2-1	TGTGCCAGCAGCCCAACAGGGACCTCGTACAATGAGCAGTTCTTC	CASSPTGTSYNEQFF
NA	17	TRBV5-1	NA	TRBJ1-1	TGCGCCAGCAGCTTGAGGGGGTTAAGGGGCGTCAAGGGTGAAGCTTTCTTT	CASSLRGLRGVKGEAFF
NA	14	TRBV7-6	few	TRBJ2-7	TGTGCCAGCAGCTTAGGACAGCCCACGGTCGAGCAGTACTTC	CASSLGQPTVEQYF